Reported below is one T cell receptor beta chain. The data were produced by immunoSEQ multiplex PCR, yet TCRdb's version contains in-frame clones alone and is incomplete. The table lists 250,000 or so clones, around 83% of them singletons, with approximately 1.5% in the top ten. This CDR3 is 16 amino acids long. V gave up 3 bases and J gave up 4 bases, with 15 bases separating them. Germline lookup yields CDR1 MGHRA and CDR2 YSYEKL. The data belong to a study of blood T cell repertoires in COVID-19. This sequence joins TRBV4-1 and TRBJ1-4, with D perhaps TRBD1 (5 bases). The source is a middle-aged woman who had recovered from COVID-19. Source material: peripheral blood. DNA of the CDR3: TGCGCCAGCAGCCACGGGGGATCACGCCTTAATGAAAAACTGTTTTTT. Residues: CASSHGGSRLNEKLFF.